This passage covers 23 T cell receptor beta chains from one sample sequenced in a study of blood T cell repertoires in COVID-19. Sequenced by immunoSEQ multiplex PCR; TCRdb stores in-frame clones only, minus some. Among 110,000 or so clones, 85% were seen once, and the ten largest hold 10% to 15%. Sequenced sample: peripheral blood. These receptors came from a human donor in a cohort sampled during active COVID-19.

CDR3 sequence (DNA): TGTGCCAGCAGCTTAATGTCGGGTGGCACAGATACGCAGTATTTT. Amino acids: CASSLMSGGTDTQYF. The rearrangement joins TRBV7-3 to TRBJ2-3, with D unresolved. This CDR3 has 15 amino acids. The germline V gene has CDR1 SGHTA and CDR2 FQGTGA. Trimming left V 1 base short and J 1 base short, with 9 bases between.

The chain is built from TRBV19 and TRBJ1-6; D not certain. The CDR3 consists of 15 residues. Trimming shortened V by 0 bases and J by 10 bases, and 13 bases separated the two germline ends. Germline loops: CDR1 LNHDA, CDR2 SQIVND (reference sequence). CDR3 amino acids: CASSIDGGRESPLHF. DNA of the CDR3: TGTGCCAGTAGTATAGATGGCGGCCGGGAGTCACCCCTCCACTTT.

The chain is built from TRBV9 and TRBJ2-5, with 8 bases that match TRBD2. J was trimmed by 3 bases and V by 0 bases; bases with no gene match: 4. This CDR3 has 15 amino acids. The germline gives CDR1 SGDLS, CDR2 YYNGEE. DNA for the CDR3: TGTGCCAGCAGCGTAGACGGGAGGGGGGAAGAGACCCAGTACTTC. This encodes CASSVDGRGEETQYF.

The chain links TRBV6-5 to TRBJ2-1; perhaps TRBD1 as D (6 bases). Germline CDR1 reads MNHEY; CDR2 reads SVGAGI. V lost 4 bases to trimming and J lost 4 bases, with 14 bases between them. CDR3 size: 15 residues. CDR3 DNA: TGTGCCAGCAGTTCCCCCGGGACAAGATACAATGAGCAGTTCTTC. Translation gives CASSSPGTRYNEQFF.

The chain recombines TRBV19 with TRBJ2-1; 7 bases are shared with TRBD2. CDR1 and CDR2 (germline): LNHDA, SQIVND (reference sequence). This CDR3 comprises 16 residues. V lost 3 bases and J lost 0; bases outside the gene matches: 5. CDR3 loop: CASSMGRGGSYNEQFF. DNA for the CDR3: TGTGCCAGTAGTATGGGGAGGGGAGGCTCCTACAATGAGCAGTTCTTC.

The chain uses TRBV6-5 and TRBJ1-2, with D hard to call. The germline V and J ends were trimmed by 3 bases and 3 bases, with 11 bases remaining between them. Germline CDR1 is MNHEY and CDR2 is SVGAGI. This CDR3 has 14 amino acids. The CDR3 sequence is CASSYSRSYYGYTF. In DNA form, the CDR3 reads TGTGCCAGCAGTTATAGCAGAAGCTACTATGGCTACACCTTC.

V gene TRBV14 combines with J gene TRBJ2-7, with 9 bases fitting TRBD1. Germline trimming cut 4 bases from V and 6 bases from J; bases unmatched to any gene: 7. In germline, CDR1 is SGHDN, CDR2 FVKESK. The CDR3 extends over 14 amino acids. The CDR3 is CASSPQGAAIEQYF. The CDR3 bases are TGTGCCAGCAGCCCACAGGGGGCTGCCATCGAGCAGTACTTC. Full variable domain (missing parts from reference TRBV14 and TRBJ2-7): EAGVTQFPSHSVIEKGQTVTLRCDPISGHDNLYWYRRVMGKEIKFLLHFVKESKQDESGMPNNRFLAERTGGTYSTLKVQPAELEDSGVYFCASSPQGAAIEQYFGPGTRLTVT.

V usage is TRBV29-1 and J usage is TRBJ2-1; 7 nucleotides agree with TRBD1. CDR1 and CDR2 (germline): SQVTM, ANQGSEA. The junction had 5 bases not matched to a gene; V was cut back by 6 bases and J by 0 bases. CDR3 length equals 14 residues. Here the CDR3 DNA reads TGCAGCGTCTACAGGGGCTACTCCTACAATGAGCAGTTCTTC. Protein sequence: CSVYRGYSYNEQFF.

The CDR3 coding sequence is TGTGCCAGCAGCCCAACCTCGGGGGAGCAGTTCTTC. Its protein product is CASSPTSGEQFF. V and J are TRBV7-3 and TRBJ2-1; D possibly corresponds to TRBD2 (5 bases). This CDR3 has 12 amino acids. Germline CDR1 is SGHTA and CDR2 is FQGTGA. The germline V and J ends were trimmed by 5 bases and 10 bases, with 12 bases remaining between them.

The rearrangement uses TRBV7-2 and TRBJ2-5; D is perhaps TRBD2 (6 bases). This CDR3 comprises 15 residues. Germline V gene lookup returns CDR1 SGHTA and CDR2 FQGNSA. V lost 1 base and J 5 bases, leaving 14 bases between the germline ends. The CDR3 loop reads CASSLVVAGRETQYF. The CDR3 bases are TGTGCCAGCAGCTTAGTCGTGGCGGGGAGGGAGACCCAGTACTTC.

The V and J genes are TRBV24-1 and TRBJ2-4, with a weak D call TRBD2 (5 bases). CDR1 is KGHDR and CDR2 is SFDVKD in the germline V gene. This CDR3 has 15 residues. V gave up 9 bases and J gave up 2 bases, with 16 bases separating them. The CDR3 nucleotides are TGTGCCACCTCTCCGGGGTCCGGAACCAAAAACATTCAGTACTTC. As protein: CATSPGSGTKNIQYF.

The chain recombines TRBV21-1 with TRBJ1-2; the DNA was not used to check the table's D call, TRBD1. TRBV21-1 is a known pseudogene. This CDR3 is 16 amino acids long. The CDR3 is CASSKSPGGGKGGYTF. The CDR3 DNA follows: TGTGCCAGCAGCAAAAGCCCGGGTGGGGGCAAGGGTGGCTACACCTTC.

The chain couples TRBV5-4 to TRBJ1-2, with TRBD1 identical over 10 bases. The V and J ends lost 4 bases and 3 bases, in that order; junction bases with no gene match: 3. The CDR3 is made up of 14 amino acids. Germline CDR1 and CDR2: SGHNT and YYREEE (reference sequence). As DNA, the CDR3 is TGTGCCAGCAGCGGAGGGACAGGGGACTATGGCTACACCTTC. Protein sequence: CASSGGTGDYGYTF.

The chain uses TRBV7-2 and TRBJ1-2, with D possibly TRBD1 on 6 matching bases. The CDR3 covers 14 residues. V was clipped by 2 bases and J by 4 bases, with 11 bases between them. CDR1 SGHTA and CDR2 FQGNSA come from the germline V gene. CDR3 region: CASSLSRGTYGYTF. CDR3 bases: TGTGCCAGCAGCTTATCCAGGGGAACCTATGGCTACACCTTC.

The V and J genes are TRBV9 and TRBJ2-3, with D possibly TRBD2 on 5 matching bases. CDR1 is SGDLS and CDR2 is YYNGEE in the germline V gene. CDR3 size: 15 residues. Trimming cost V 3 bases and J 2 bases, with 13 bases left between them. This chain's CDR3 is CASSDSRRITDTQYF. CDR3 nucleotides: TGTGCCAGCAGCGACTCGCGGAGGATCACAGATACGCAGTATTTT.

The CDR3 DNA reads as TGTGCCACCAGCAGAGATCGAACAGGGTTAAGCTATGGCTACACCTTC. It yields the protein CATSRDRTGLSYGYTF. V is TRBV15 and J is TRBJ1-2; D is possibly TRBD1 (6 bases). CDR3 length: 16 amino acids. Trimming removed 0 bases from V and 4 bases from J, with 15 bases in between. The germline V gene encodes CDR1 LNHNV and CDR2 YYDKDF (reference sequence).

The CDR3 sequence is CASSAKRGGHTDTQYF. In DNA, the CDR3 is TGTGCCAGCAGCGCTAAGCGGGGGGGCCATACAGATACGCAGTATTTT. V usage is TRBV3-1 (or the pseudogene TRBV3-2) and J usage is TRBJ2-3; 10 bases match TRBD2. CDR3 length: 16 residues. Trimming took 5 bases from V and 3 from J; bases not matched to a gene: 8. Germline V gene lookup returns CDR1 LGHDT and CDR2 YNNKEL (reference sequence).

This chain connects TRBV5-5 to TRBJ1-5, with D unclear. Trimming pared 3 bases from V and 3 bases from J, leaving 10 bases between. CDR3 size: 14 residues. CDR1 is SGHKS and CDR2 is YYEKEE in the germline V gene (reference sequence). Here the CDR3 reads CASSYDTFNQPQHF. For the CDR3, the DNA is TGTGCCAGCAGCTATGACACTTTCAATCAGCCCCAGCATTTT.

This chain connects TRBV2 to TRBJ2-3, with D perhaps TRBD2 (7 bases). V was trimmed by 4 bases and J by 8 bases, leaving 19 bases between them. The germline V gene has CDR1 SNHLY and CDR2 FYNNEI. CDR3 length: 15 residues. The CDR3 region is CASSVAAGASGTQYF. The CDR3 coding sequence is TGTGCCAGCAGTGTGGCGGCGGGGGCCTCCGGTACGCAGTATTTT.

The chain links TRBV18 to TRBJ2-5; D not resolved. The V gene lost 6 bases and the J gene lost 2 bases, with 10 bases spanning the gap. Germline V lookup: CDR1 KGHSH, CDR2 LQKENI. The CDR3 has 13 amino acids. The CDR3 nucleotides read TGTGCCAGCTCGGATACAGTTCAAGAGACCCAGTACTTC. This gives the protein CASSDTVQETQYF.

The rearrangement links TRBV10-2 to TRBJ2-3, with 11 bases lining up with TRBD2. Losses at the gene ends were 8 bases for V and 6 bases for J; bases not matched to a gene: 16. The CDR3 has 17 amino acids. The V gene's germline CDR1 is WSHSY and CDR2 SAAADI. The CDR3 protein is CASARTAVAGGQDTQYF. The DNA for the CDR3 is TGCGCCAGCGCCAGGACGGCGGTAGCGGGGGGGCAGGATACGCAGTATTTT.

This clone came up once. The V call is TRBV7-9, the J call TRBJ2-7, with 9 positions matching TRBD1. The CDR3 runs to 14 residues. J was trimmed by 3 bases and V by 4 bases; bases with no gene match: 4. CDR1 and CDR2 (germline): SEHNR, FQNEAQ (reference sequence). CDR3 protein: CASSSGTGLYEQYF. The CDR3 bases are TGTGCCAGCAGCTCCGGGACAGGGCTCTACGAGCAGTACTTC. The whole variable domain, filled in from reference TRBV7-9 and TRBJ2-7, reads DTGVSQNPRHKITKRGQNVTFRCDPISEHNRLYWYRQTLGQGPEFLTYFQNEAQLEKSRLLSDRFSAERPKGSFSTLEIQRTEQGDSAMYLCASSSGTGLYEQYFGPGTRLTVT.

The chain carries TRBV18 and TRBJ2-7, with 9 bases lining up with TRBD1. J was trimmed by 2 bases and V by 3 bases; bases with no gene match: 2. The CDR3 totals 14 residues. Looked up from germline, CDR1 is KGHSH and CDR2 is LQKENI. CDR3 DNA: TGTGCCAGCTCACCGGGACAGGGCACCTACGAGCAGTACTTC. Its protein product is CASSPGQGTYEQYF. Variable domain in full (rest from reference TRBV18 and TRBJ2-7): NAGVMQNPRHLVRRRGQEARLRCSPMKGHSHVYWYRQLPEEGLKFMVYLQKENIIDESGMPKERFSAEFPKEGPSILRIQQVVRGDSAAYFCASSPGQGTYEQYFGPGTRLTVT.